This T cell receptor (beta chain) emerged from a study of T cell responses to AZD1222 COVID-19 vaccine. Findings and limits, study-wide: Researchers took repertoire samples only after the peak T cell response had come. Spike regions recognized by vaccine-associated CD4 TCRs spanned the protein, led by 160-218 and 743-854. Donors, mostly white British, included more females; clonal diversity was possibly underestimated. Only six people who got AZD1222 tested seropositive at baseline.

The CDR3 covers 15 residues. Germline V gene lookup returns CDR1 LGHNA and CDR2 YNFKEQ. With V trimmed by 3 bases and J by 6 bases, 7 bases remained unmatched. About this clone: Its target is unknown.

Sequencing was performed with immunoSEQ multiplex PCR; in TCRdb, only in-frame clones are kept and a portion is missing. In the table there are about 85,000 clones, just over 85% of which are singletons. The gene calls are TRBV4-2 and TRBJ2-2; 7 positions match TRBD2. The TCR was taken from an adult in good health. The sequencing here drew on peripheral blood, taken on day 0 of AZD1222 vaccination. In nucleotides, the CDR3 is TGTGCCAGCAGCCAGGGGAGGGGACGGGCCGGGGAGCTGTTTTTT. Translated, it gives CASSQGRGRAGELFF.